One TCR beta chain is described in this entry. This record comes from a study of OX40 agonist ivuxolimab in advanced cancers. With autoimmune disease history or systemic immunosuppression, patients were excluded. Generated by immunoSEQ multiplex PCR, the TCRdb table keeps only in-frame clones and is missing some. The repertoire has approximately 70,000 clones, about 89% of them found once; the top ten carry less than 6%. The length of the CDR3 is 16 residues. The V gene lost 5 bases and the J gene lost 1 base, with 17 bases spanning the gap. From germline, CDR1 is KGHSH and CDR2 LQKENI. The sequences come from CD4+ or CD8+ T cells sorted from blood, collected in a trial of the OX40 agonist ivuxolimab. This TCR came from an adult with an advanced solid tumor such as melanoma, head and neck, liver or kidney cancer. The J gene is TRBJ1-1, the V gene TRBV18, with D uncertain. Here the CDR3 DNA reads TGTGCCAGCTCAAGGGCGGGCCCCCCAAGGAACACTGAAGCTTTCTTT. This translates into CASSRAGPPRNTEAFF. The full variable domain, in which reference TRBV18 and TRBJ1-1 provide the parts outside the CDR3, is NAGVMQNPRHLVRRRGQEARLRCSPMKGHSHVYWYRQLPEEGLKFMVYLQKENIIDESGMPKERFSAEFPKEGPSILRIQQVVRGDSAAYFCASSRAGPPRNTEAFFGQGTRLTVV.